This T cell receptor (beta chain) was identified in a study of early T cells in non-severe SARS-CoV-2 infection. As for the study in general: Sequencing was performed on bulk RNA from unsorted whole blood, leaving chains unpaired.

Individually, cDNA molecules had unique molecular identifiers attached to them. TCRdb re-called the 5' RACE reads with MiXCR, one entry per CDR3 protein. The table lists under 70,000 distinct CDR3 sequences, 11% of them singletons. This clonotype occurred many times. CDR3 length: 15 amino acids. The germline gives CDR1 LNHNV, CDR2 YYDKDF (reference sequence). Trimming left V 1 base short and J 0 bases short, with 9 bases between. The clonotype was recovered from an adult who was a healthcare worker with PCR-confirmed SARS-CoV-2 infection or an uninfected control (not recorded which). The chain uses TRBV15 and TRBJ1-2; a weak D match, TRBD1 (5 bases). Sequenced: whole blood. In DNA, the CDR3 is TGTGCCACCAGCAGAGGACAGCGAGCTAACTATGGCTACACCTTC. Amino acid sequence: CATSRGQRANYGYTF.